This T cell receptor beta chain was documented in a study of cytomegalovirus exposure and HLA in healthy donors (dated by TCRdb to the late 2010s). For context, the study as a whole: An earlier analysis of 587 of the donors reported 276 Gb of sequence data and about 120 million unique TCR beta sequences obtained from approximately 180 million T cells. Approximately 300 gigabases of sequencing data and around 90 million unique TCR sequences made up an early release that covered fewer than 650 HLA-typed donors. Of the approximately 400 genotyped donors, over 80% were placed in the genetic ancestry cluster associated with self-reported Caucasian donors. The aim of the study was to test whether cataloging public T cell receptors could identify signatures of past pathogen exposure. The study used immunosequencing to profile the T cell repertoires of approximately 630 subjects and linked those repertoires to cytomegalovirus serostatus. Besides the first cohort of roughly 660 subjects, a separate validation cohort made up of about 120 different subjects was used. To predict cytomegalovirus infection status, the study brought together high-throughput TCR immunosequencing, statistical association of individual TCRs with disease status, and machine learning. In a later analysis, previously published TCR beta repertoires from 670 or so donors were re-analyzed and high-resolution HLA genotyping was added so that TCR occurrence patterns could be studied. The later analysis used no new phenotypic data to find candidate immune exposures, relying instead on TCR beta sequences and their occurrence across donors. To decide whether each TCR beta V gene segment behaved as functional or pseudogenic, an earlier analysis of some 580 of the donors relied on high-throughput TCR beta sequencing. Alongside the repertoire data, information on donor age, sex, ethnicity and CMV serostatus was compiled. Genome-wide SNP genotypes for about 65% of the roughly 670 donors were used in a later genetic analysis, which treated that subset as a discovery cohort. Every discovery cohort repertoire had been produced on one sequencing platform. HLA typing covered class I and class II loci at four-digit resolution. Typing coverage differed by locus: A, B, C, DRB1 and DQB1 were typed in about 629-640 donors, DQA1 in roughly 510, DPA1 in nearly 610, and DPB1 in 400 to 490. Because of strong linkage in the cohort, five DR-DQ haplotypes were treated as single units for association and clustering. Among some 400 genotyped donors of the cohort, an average of approximately 250,000 unique TCR beta nucleotide sequences were sequenced per donor, about a sixth of them non-productive.

Library prep was done by the immunoSEQ multiplex PCR assay. For the multiplex PCR, a mixture combining 60 forward primers for TCR Vbeta segments and 13 reverse primers for TCR Jbeta segments was used. The CDR3 region of rearranged TCR beta genes was amplified from genomic DNA by a multiplex PCR assay. The amplified TCR beta libraries were sequenced on the Illumina HiSeq System as 87-base-pair reads. The original methods were these. A later analysis tallied approximately 87 million unique TCR beta chains across the 666 repertoires, and approximately 12 million of those chains were shared by two or more donors. To remove PCR and sequencing errors, raw reads were error-corrected and collapsed into unique sequences using a nearest-neighbor algorithm that merged closely related sequences. To assign V, D and J gene segments, CDR3 sequences were aligned to IMGT reference sequences. For a sequence to be retained, a match of at least six nucleotides was required to both a V gene segment and a J gene segment. Rearrangements were classified as productive when the CDR3 lacked stop codons and remained in frame with V and J, and all other rearrangements were classified as non-productive. CDR3 was defined according to IMGT convention as the region running from the second conserved V-encoded cysteine to the conserved J-encoded phenylalanine. The earlier analysis of about 560 of the donors excluded any sequence lacking an unambiguous match to a single V gene segment. An earlier analysis of a few hundred of the donors called V segments functional above 56.7% productive rearrangements and segregating when the between-donor standard deviation exceeded 5%. A statistical classification framework was developed to diagnose cytomegalovirus status using the catalog of TCR beta chain sequences. In a later analysis, V and J genes were assigned by comparing TCR nucleotide sequences against IMGT/GENE-DB human TR gene sequences. The TCRdist pipeline was used in a later analysis to assign CDR3 sequences and most-parsimonious VDJ recombination scenarios. In a later analysis, every TCR beta chain was defined by the combination of its CDR3 amino acid sequence and its V-gene family, and reads without a unique V-gene family were dropped. A later analysis removed several hundred highly shared, low-generation-probability nucleotide sequences to deal with suspected cross-contamination and a sequencing artifact. In a later analysis, a clonal expansion index for each public chain was calculated from normalized within-repertoire ranks of inferred template counts. In a later analysis, generation probabilities were computed using a VDJ recombination model fitted to out-of-frame rearrangements, and the results were checked against IGoR. In a later analysis, hypergeometric tests were used to score TCR-TCR, TCR-HLA and TCR-CMV co-occurrence, with a repertoire-size bias correction applied to TCR pairs. To estimate false discovery rates, a later analysis permuted the HLA or CMV assignments 20 times. In a later analysis, co-occurring TCRs were grouped using DBSCAN, and TCRdist sequence similarity was added for clustering within HLA-allele-positive subsets. Repertoires with fewer than 30,000 or more than 120,000 public chains were left out of co-occurrence clustering, as were about five repertoires with anomalous nucleotide sharing. This immuneACCESS table, as held by TCRdb, lists in-frame sequences with V and J called but not all clones. Of the missing ones, under half trace to an unresolved V gene in checked studies; the others have no known cause. V, J and clone size were drawn from that table, and D and trimming were deduced from the DNA. The data table for this sample lists tens of thousands of clones. Of the sample, about 8% falls within the top ten clones.

The research as a whole found: Three of the identified cytomegalovirus-associated TCR beta chains were confirmed in vitro to be specific for cytomegalovirus antigens. In a later analysis, around 17,000 TCR beta sequences were associated with specific HLA alleles at a false discovery rate of 0.05. Roughly uniform sequencing depth across donors was assumed in presence/absence analyses, although this assumption may not hold. In a later analysis, HLA-associated TCR beta chains showed more clonal expansion and lower generation probabilities than non-associated chains that were equally common. Correlated functional status among segregating V segments might reflect linkage disequilibrium, but an unknown experimental factor could not be ruled out. A later genetic analysis reported fewer N-insertions in productive TCRs among donors in an Asian-associated ancestry cluster than the roughly 620-donor mean. Across donors, most TCR sequences were observed very rarely, whereas some public TCRs were present in many individuals. An association between a missense DCLRE1C variant and V-gene and J-gene trimming of TCR beta chains was found in a later genetic analysis and replicated in an independent cohort. The cohort was sequenced for TCR beta chains only, and without alpha or paired-chain data the features that could be detected were limited. For the cohort, immune exposure information was limited to CMV serostatus. Because counts were too low, approximately 15 rarely observed V segments, including chromosome 9 orphons, were excluded from the earlier analysis of several hundred of the donors. In a later analysis, TCR association rates were found to vary across HLA loci, with the most associated TCRs seen for DRB1 alleles and the fewest for HLA-C alleles. A later analysis found that most CMV-associated TCR beta chains appeared HLA-restricted, with HLA associations seemingly driven largely by CMV exposure. Broadly in line with IMGT annotations, most TCR beta V segments showed up in productive rearrangements about 87% or about 30% of the time in an earlier analysis of about 500 of the donors. Some IMGT-functional V segments, including TRBV6-2 and TRBV6-3, could not be distinguished by the 87-base-pair reads and were therefore excluded. A further reported finding was that TCR beta sequences accurately predicted the HLA-A and HLA-B alleles for most subjects in the first cohort. The classifier was reported to diagnose cytomegalovirus status with high specificity and sensitivity in both the original cohort and the validation cohort. The study gave a list of 150 to 200 TCR beta chains associated with cytomegalovirus. A cluster of highly shared sequence variants was judged likely to be a technical artifact of the sequencing pipeline. Because HLA typing was missing for some donors at each locus, association tests included only the typed subset. When HLA alleles, especially DR and DQ, strongly co-occurred, attributing TCR associations to individual alleles was difficult. In a later analysis, several top co-occurrence clusters were reported to appear linked to parvovirus B19, influenza, CMV and Epstein-Barr virus. According to the authors, the approach could potentially be generalized to other disease states and immunological phenotypes.

The cohort consisted of 666 healthy bone marrow donors. At the time of sampling, all cohort members were nominally healthy, though unrecorded immune exposures were likely present. The donor was CMV seronegative and belonged to the group of 352 seronegative cohort members. A peripheral blood sample was collected from each donor, and TCR beta sequencing was performed on peripheral blood mononuclear cells. The Qiagen DNeasy Blood Extraction Kit was used to extract genomic DNA from the blood cell samples. The CDR3, cysteine through phenylalanine, is 20 amino acids long. The CDR3 DNA has 60 bases and is translated from base 1. The junction shows trimming of 5 bases on V and 2 bases on J, and the gene matches do not reach 21 bases of it. Regarding this clone: Its binding antigen is unknown.

The rearrangement joined TRBV5-3 to TRBJ2-7; 11 of the junction bases match TRBD2. TRBV5-3 is annotated as an ORF whose role is uncertain. This TCR was recovered from a male donor in good health and CMV-seronegative. Material: PBMCs. The DNA sequence is as follows: TGTGCCAGAAGACCACCACTACTAGCGGGAGTAAAGAGTACCCCCTACGAGCAGTACTTC. The translation is CARRPPLLAGVKSTPYEQYF.